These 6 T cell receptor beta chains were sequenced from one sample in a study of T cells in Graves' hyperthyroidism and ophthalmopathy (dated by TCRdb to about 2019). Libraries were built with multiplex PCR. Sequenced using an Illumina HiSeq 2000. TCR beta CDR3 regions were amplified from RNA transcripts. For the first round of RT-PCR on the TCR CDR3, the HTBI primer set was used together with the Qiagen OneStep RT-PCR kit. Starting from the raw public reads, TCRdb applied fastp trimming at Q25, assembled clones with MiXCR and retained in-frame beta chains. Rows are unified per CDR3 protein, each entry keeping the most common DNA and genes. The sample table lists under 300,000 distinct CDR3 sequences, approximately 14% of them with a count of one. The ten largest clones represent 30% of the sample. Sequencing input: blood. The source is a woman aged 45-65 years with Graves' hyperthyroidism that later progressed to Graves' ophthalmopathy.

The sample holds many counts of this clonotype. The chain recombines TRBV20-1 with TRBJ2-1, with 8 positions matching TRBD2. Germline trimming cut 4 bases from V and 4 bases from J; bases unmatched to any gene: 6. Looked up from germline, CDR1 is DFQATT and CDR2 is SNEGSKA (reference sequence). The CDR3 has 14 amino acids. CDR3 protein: CSANPGLEYNEQFF. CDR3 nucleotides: TGCAGTGCTAATCCGGGACTAGAGTACAATGAGCAGTTCTTC.

The CDR3 loop reads CASSSGLRELFF. The CDR3 region has the DNA TGTGCCAGCAGTTCCGGGCTCAGGGAGCTGTTTTTT. The chain recombines TRBV28 with TRBJ2-2; unclear D gene. V gave up 4 bases and J gave up 9 bases, with 9 bases separating them. Per the germline V gene, CDR1 is MDHEN and CDR2 is SYDVKM. The CDR3 is 12 residues long. The full variable domain, completed using reference TRBV28 and TRBJ2-2, is DVKVTQSSRYLVKRTGEKVFLECVQDMDHENMFWYRQDPGLGLRLIYFSYDVKMKEKGDIPEGYSVSREKKERFSLILESASTNQTSMYLCASSSGLRELFFGEGSRLTVL.

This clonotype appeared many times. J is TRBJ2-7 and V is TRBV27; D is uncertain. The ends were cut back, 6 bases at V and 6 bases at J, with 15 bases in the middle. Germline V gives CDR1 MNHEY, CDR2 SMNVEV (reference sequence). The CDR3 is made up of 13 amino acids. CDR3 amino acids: CASSYIPGGEQYF. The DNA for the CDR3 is TGTGCCAGCAGCTATATTCCGGGTGGCGAGCAGTACTTC.

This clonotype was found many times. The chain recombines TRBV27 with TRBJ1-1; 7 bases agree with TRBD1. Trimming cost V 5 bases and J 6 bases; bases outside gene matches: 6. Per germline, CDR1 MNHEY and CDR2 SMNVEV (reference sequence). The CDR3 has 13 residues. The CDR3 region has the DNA TGTGCCAGCAGTCCAGGGGGATTGGCTGAAGCTTTCTTT. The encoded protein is CASSPGGLAEAFF.

The CDR3 nucleotides are TGTGCCAGTAGCCGGGGGGGCAGGGCCCAAGAGACCCAGTACTTC. It specifies CASSRGGRAQETQYF. The rearrangement joins TRBV19 to TRBJ2-5; 8 bases are shared with TRBD2. The germline CDR1 and CDR2 sequences are LNHDA and SQIVND (reference sequence). J gave up 1 base and V 6 bases, and 7 bases lay outside the gene matches. CDR3 size: 15 residues. The full variable domain, its missing parts supplied by reference TRBV19 and TRBJ2-5, is DGGITQSPKYLFRKEGQNVTLSCEQNLNHDAMYWYRQDPGQGLRLIYYSQIVNDFQKGDIAEGYSVSREKKESFPLTVTSAQKNPTAFYLCASSRGGRAQETQYFGPGTRLLVL.

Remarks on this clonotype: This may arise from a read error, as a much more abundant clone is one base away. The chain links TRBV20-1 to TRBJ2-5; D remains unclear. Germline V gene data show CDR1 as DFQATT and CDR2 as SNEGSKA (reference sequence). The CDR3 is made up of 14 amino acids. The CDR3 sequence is CRASPPARQETQYF. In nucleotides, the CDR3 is TGCAGAGCTTCACCCCCGGCTCGGCAAGAGACCCAGTACTTC.